This is a list of T cell receptor beta chains from one sample in a study of cytomegalovirus exposure and HLA in healthy donors. TCRdb keeps only in-frame clones here, not all; method: immunoSEQ multiplex PCR. The table lists over 130,000 clones, 60% to 85% of them singletons. Source material: PBMCs. The receptors originated from a man aged 50-60 years in good health and CMV-seropositive. CDR3s include the opening cysteine and the closing phenylalanine or tryptophan. D genes are given only for firm matches. The size field is filled for only some rows; it gives once, few, many or a size class.

>TRBD1|TRBJ2-7|TRBV11-2|-
CASSSPRQGTYEQYF
TGTGCCAGCAGCTCACCCCGACAGGGGACCTACGAGCAGTACTTC
>TRBD1|TRBJ1-6|TRBV5-8|-
CASSLIRGNNSPLHF
TGTGCCAGCAGCTTGATCAGGGGGAACAATTCACCCCTCCACTTT
>-|TRBJ1-1|TRBV5-8|-
CASSLAEAGPPEAFF
TGTGCCAGCAGCTTGGCGGAGGCAGGACCGCCTGAAGCTTTCTTT
>-|TRBJ1-1|TRBV30|few
CAWTSTGMWTEAFF
TGTGCCTGGACCTCCACAGGGATGTGGACTGAAGCTTTCTTT
>-|TRBJ2-5|TRBV5-1|-
CASSSTRAGETQYF
TGCGCCAGCAGTTCGACTAGAGCAGGAGAGACCCAGTACTTC
>TRBD2|TRBJ2-1|TRBV19|-
CASSPYSGTSGWMAFDNEQFF
TGTGCCAGTAGTCCATATAGTGGGACTAGCGGGTGGATGGCCTTCGACAATGAGCAGTTCTTC
>TRBD2|TRBJ2-7|TRBV7-9|-
CSSSPGIAGDFSEQYF
TGTTCCAGCAGCCCTGGTATAGCGGGAGATTTTTCCGAGCAGTACTTC
>TRBD1|TRBJ1-2|TRBV9|-
CASSNTGTGYGYTF
TGTGCCAGCAGTAACACGGGGACAGGATATGGCTACACCTTC
>-|TRBJ2-7|TRBV7-9|-
CASSFSLDSHSYEQYF
TGTGCCAGCAGCTTCTCTCTGGACTCGCACAGTTACGAGCAGTACTTC
>-|TRBJ2-5|TRBV28|-
CASSSNRQETQYF
TGTGCCAGCAGTTCCAACAGGCAAGAGACCCAGTACTTC
>-|TRBJ2-3|TRBV6-1|-
CASSEAAGQVDSTDTQYF
TGTGCCAGCAGTGAAGCGGCAGGTCAGGTTGATAGCACAGATACGCAGTATTTT
>-|TRBJ2-3|TRBV6-4|few
CASSDGGATDTQYF
TGTGCCAGCAGTGACGGGGGGGCCACAGATACGCAGTATTTT
>-|TRBJ1-3|TRBV19|-
CASSTRTGSGNTIYF
TGTGCCAGTAGTACCCGAACAGGGTCTGGAAACACCATATATTTT
>TRBD1|TRBJ1-4|TRBV29-1|-
CSVSRSGGQVGEKLFF
TGCAGCGTTAGCCGGAGTGGTGGACAGGTTGGTGAAAAACTGTTTTTT
>-|TRBJ1-6|TRBV5-6|-
CASSFQGLYNSPLHF
TGTGCCAGCAGCTTTCAGGGCCTATATAATTCACCCCTCCACTTT
>TRBD2|TRBJ2-4|TRBV28|-
CASSFTGGTDIQYF
TGTGCCAGCAGTTTCACGGGAGGAACGGACATTCAGTACTTC
>-|TRBJ1-3|TRBV18|-
CASSPGTGFSGNTIYF
TGTGCCAGCTCACCAGGAACAGGATTCTCTGGAAACACCATATATTTT
>TRBD1|TRBJ2-7|TRBV5-1|once
CASSLNGQAYEQYF
TGCGCCAGCAGCCTCAACGGACAGGCGTACGAGCAGTACTTC